This T cell receptor (beta chain) was sequenced in a study of human T cells and chemical hapten exposure. Noted time point: patch test 1, 2 weeks after DPC sensitization. Stated treatment: therapeutic diphenylcyclopropenone sensitization with weekly scalp DPC. Unfractionated whole blood served as the source for total RNA extraction. This clonotype showed up many times. As yet, its antigen is unknown. In the original processing: A per-sample median of around 88,000 TCRs was observed, with counts ranging from about 20,000 to 750,000. TCRdb independently ran MiXCR on the RACE reads; one entry per CDR3 protein. It is TCRdb's table, rather than the study itself, that gives the V and J calls and clone size. The sample holds tens of thousands of distinct CDR3 sequences, more than 9.5% seen once. Germline V CDR1 and CDR2: SGHTA, FQGNSA. CDR3 length equals 14 residues. Trimming at V came to 3 bases and at J to 6 bases, leaving 8 bases not matched to a gene.

Study-level results: With regard to DPC sensitization, TCRs above 1 in 1000 frequency did not change.

The rearrangement uses TRBV7-2 and TRBJ2-7, with 7 bases identical to TRBD1. The source is a woman in her forties with alopecia areata. Some clones in this sample may be carry-over from other donors' samples. The sample here was whole blood, taken in connection with sensitization to the hapten diphenylcyclopropenone (DPC). The CDR3: CASSFRGRDSEQYF. The DNA for the CDR3 is TGTGCCAGCAGCTTTCGAGGACGGGACAGCGAGCAGTACTTC. The full variable domain, in which reference TRBV7-2 and TRBJ2-7 provide the parts outside the CDR3, is GAGVSQSPSNKVTEKGKDVELRCDPISGHTALYWYRQSLGQGLEFLIYFQGNSAPDKSGLPSDRFSAERTGGSVSTLTIQRTQQEDSAVYLCASSFRGRDSEQYFGPGTRLTVT.